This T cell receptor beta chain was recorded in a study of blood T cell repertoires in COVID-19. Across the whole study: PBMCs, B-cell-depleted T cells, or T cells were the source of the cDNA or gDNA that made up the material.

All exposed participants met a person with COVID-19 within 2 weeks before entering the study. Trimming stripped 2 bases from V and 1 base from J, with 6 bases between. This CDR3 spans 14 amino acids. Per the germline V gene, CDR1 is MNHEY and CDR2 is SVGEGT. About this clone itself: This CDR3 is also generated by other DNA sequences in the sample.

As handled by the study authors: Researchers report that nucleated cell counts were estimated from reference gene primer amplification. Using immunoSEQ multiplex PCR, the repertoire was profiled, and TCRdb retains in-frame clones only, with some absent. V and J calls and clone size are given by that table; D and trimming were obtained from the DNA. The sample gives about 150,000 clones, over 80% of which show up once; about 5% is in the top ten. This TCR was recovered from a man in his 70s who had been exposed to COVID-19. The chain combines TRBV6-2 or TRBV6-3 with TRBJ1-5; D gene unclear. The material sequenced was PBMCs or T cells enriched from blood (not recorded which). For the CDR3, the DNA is TGTGCCAGCAGTTACGGAGGAAGCAATCAGCCCCAGCATTTT. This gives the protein CASSYGGSNQPQHF.